These 28 T cell receptor beta chains originate from one sample sequenced in a study of T cell responses to AZD1222 COVID-19 vaccine. Measured with immunoSEQ multiplex PCR; TCRdb has only the in-frame clones, and not every one. The table lists some 120,000 clones, about nine tenths of them singletons. The sample was peripheral blood, taken on day 0 of AZD1222 vaccination. These TCRs come from an adult in good health.

In DNA, the CDR3 is TGTGCCAGTAGGCTTCAGGGAGGGGATACGCAGTATTTT. It translates to CASRLQGGDTQYF. The J gene is TRBJ2-3, the V gene TRBV19; TRBD2 matches 7 bases. This CDR3 region has 13 residues. V lost 6 bases and J lost 6; bases outside the gene matches: 6. Germline values: CDR1 LNHDA, CDR2 SQIVND (reference sequence).

The V gene is TRBV7-6, the J gene TRBJ2-5, with 9 bases matching TRBD2. V gave up 1 base and J gave up 1 base; unmatched junction bases: 4. This CDR3 is built from 16 residues. Germline loops: CDR1 SGHVS, CDR2 FNYEAQ. The CDR3, as DNA: TGTGCCAGCAGCTTAGTTCTAGCGGGGACCCAAGAGACCCAGTACTTC. Protein: CASSLVLAGTQETQYF.

V gene TRBV2 combines with J gene TRBJ2-1, with unresolved D. This CDR3 has 15 residues. Germline V CDR1 and CDR2: SNHLY, FYNNEI. Trimming shortened V by 2 bases and J by 0 bases, and 8 bases separated the two germline ends. The CDR3 loop is CASSEMGSSYNEQFF. The CDR3 coding sequence is TGTGCCAGCAGTGAAATGGGAAGCTCCTACAATGAGCAGTTCTTC.

This chain connects TRBV6-5 to TRBJ1-5; D gene uncertain. The ends were cut back, 6 bases at V and 0 bases at J, with 6 bases in the middle. Germline V gene data show CDR1 as MNHEY and CDR2 as SVGAGI. This CDR3 is 13 amino acids long. CDR3 DNA: TGTGCCAGCAGGGCTTATAGCAATCAGCCCCAGCATTTT. Amino acids: CASRAYSNQPQHF.

With regard to this clone: This specimen includes other DNA sequences encoding the same CDR3. The gene calls are TRBV18 and TRBJ1-1; D gene uncertain. The CDR3 is 13 residues long. The V gene lost 2 bases and the J gene lost 0 bases, with 4 bases spanning the gap. Germline V gene sequence: CDR1 KGHSH, CDR2 LQKENI. CDR3: CASSPRMNTEAFF. DNA for the CDR3: TGTGCCAGCTCACCAAGAATGAACACTGAAGCTTTCTTT.

The gene calls are TRBV12-3 or TRBV12-4 and TRBJ1-1, with unresolved D. V shed 1 base and J shed 1 base, with 4 bases lying between them. This CDR3 contains 13 residues. In DNA form, the CDR3 reads TGTGCCAGCAGTTTAGACACGAACACTGAAGCTTTCTTT. Encoded protein: CASSLDTNTEAFF.

This rearrangement joins TRBV7-6 to TRBJ2-5; the D is unclear. V lost 1 base and J lost 4, with 13 bases in between. The CDR3 contains 15 residues. Germline V lookup: CDR1 SGHVS, CDR2 FNYEAQ. DNA of the CDR3: TGTGCCAGCAGCTTAGAGCCAGGAACCGGAGAGACCCAGTACTTC. Protein: CASSLEPGTGETQYF.

This clone was counted between two and nine times. This chain links TRBV7-2 with TRBJ1-1; maybe TRBD1 (6 bases). Germline lookup yields CDR1 SGHTA and CDR2 FQGNSA. The V end lost 4 bases, the J end lost 0 bases, and 15 bases lay between the germline ends. There are 16 residues in the CDR3. CDR3 DNA: TGTGCCAGCAGCTCTAGTCAGGGGCATATGAACACTGAAGCTTTCTTT. Translation gives CASSSSQGHMNTEAFF.

The chain recombines TRBV9 with TRBJ2-7; 9 bases line up with TRBD1. There are 15 residues in the CDR3. The ends lost 0 bases at V and 6 bases at J; junction bases unmatched: 7. The V gene's germline CDR1 is SGDLS and CDR2 YYNGEE. DNA for the CDR3: TGTGCCAGCAGCGTAGAGGGACAGGGCGTAACCGAGCAGTACTTC. This sequence encodes CASSVEGQGVTEQYF.

The table lists this clone with a count of one. V is TRBV4-1 and J is TRBJ2-6, with 7 bases lining up with TRBD1. The CDR3 is 15 amino acids. Germline values: CDR1 MGHRA, CDR2 YSYEKL. With 2 bases clipped from V and 2 bases from J, the junction kept 0 bases outside the gene matches. CDR3 loop: CASSQTGAGANVLTF. In DNA form, the CDR3 reads TGCGCCAGCAGCCAAACAGGGGCTGGGGCCAACGTCCTGACTTTC.

The chain carries TRBV28 and TRBJ1-5; a possible D gene is TRBD1 (5 bases). Germline CDR1 reads MDHEN; CDR2 reads SYDVKM. V lost 6 bases and J 5 bases, leaving 14 bases between the germline ends. The length of the CDR3 is 14 residues. CDR3 sequence reads: CASRAGRVDQPQHF. The CDR3 nucleotides are TGTGCCAGCAGAGCGGGCAGGGTCGATCAGCCCCAGCATTTT.

V gene TRBV7-3 combines with J gene TRBJ1-1; weak D call: TRBD1 (5 bases). The ends were cut back, 0 bases at V and 3 bases at J, with 8 bases in the middle. Germline CDR1 and CDR2: SGHTA and FQGTGA. The CDR3 is 14 residues long. CDR3 sequence reads: CASSLTARDTEAFF. The CDR3 region has the DNA TGTGCCAGCAGCTTAACTGCCAGGGACACTGAAGCTTTCTTT. Looking up the rest from reference TRBV7-3 and TRBJ1-1 gives the full variable domain: GAGVSQTPSNKVTEKGKYVELRCDPISGHTALYWYRQSLGQGPEFLIYFQGTGAADDSGLPNDRFFAVRPEGSVSTLKIQRTERGDSAVYLCASSLTARDTEAFFGQGTRLTVV.

The V and J genes are TRBV6-2 or TRBV6-3 and TRBJ1-2, with a possible D match to TRBD1 (5 bases). This CDR3 has 15 residues. Between the trimmed V and J ends, which lost 0 bases and 4 bases, there was a span of 12 bases. The germline V gene encodes CDR1 MNHEY and CDR2 SVGEGT. CDR3 nucleotides: TGTGCCAGCAGTTACTCGTCAGGGCGAACCTATGGCTACACCTTC. This gives the protein CASSYSSGRTYGYTF.

The chain joins TRBV5-1 to TRBJ2-2; 9 bases align to TRBD2. The CDR3 spans 15 residues. With 2 bases clipped from V and 6 bases from J, the junction kept 5 bases outside the gene matches. Germline lookup yields CDR1 SGHRS and CDR2 YFSETQ. CDR3 residues: CASSFGGLASGELFF. The CDR3 coding sequence is TGCGCCAGCAGCTTTGGGGGACTAGCATCCGGGGAGCTGTTTTTT.

The chain joins TRBV9 to TRBJ2-2; the D is unclear. Per germline, CDR1 SGDLS and CDR2 YYNGEE. V was pared by 0 bases and J by 8 bases, with 5 bases between. The CDR3 has 12 amino acids. CDR3 sequence (DNA): TGTGCCAGCAGCGTAGTAACTGGGGAGCTGTTTTTT. Translated: CASSVVTGELFF.

This chain connects TRBV18 to TRBJ1-1, with TRBD1 as a possible D gene (6 bases). CDR1 KGHSH and CDR2 LQKENI come from the germline V gene. The ends were cut back, 6 bases at V and 4 bases at J, with 15 bases in the middle. This CDR3 region has 14 residues. The CDR3 DNA reads as TGTGCCAGCTCCGGGTACAGGGAGGGCACTGAAGCTTTCTTT. It translates to CASSGYREGTEAFF.

V is TRBV4-1 and J is TRBJ1-4; no clear D. CDR1 MGHRA and CDR2 YSYEKL come from the germline V gene. The CDR3 runs 16 residues. Trimming left V 0 bases short and J 0 bases short, with 8 bases between. The CDR3 bases are TGCGCCAGCAGCCAAGACCTCGCTGCAACTAATGAAAAACTGTTTTTT. Translating it yields CASSQDLAATNEKLFF.

The chain is built from TRBV6-1 and TRBJ2-7; 12 bases match TRBD2. The V gene end was trimmed by 7 bases and the J gene end by 6 bases; junction bases not matched to a gene: 4. The germline V gene has CDR1 MNHNS and CDR2 SASEGT. The CDR3 loop spans 13 amino acids. The CDR3 DNA is TGTGCCAGCAACCTAGCGGGGGGGCCCGAGCAGTACTTC. Translated: CASNLAGGPEQYF.

J is TRBJ1-3 and V is TRBV24-1; tentatively, D is TRBD1 (5 bases). This CDR3 is built from 15 residues. From germline, CDR1 is KGHDR and CDR2 SFDVKD. Deletions cut 5 bases from V and 2 bases from J, with 12 bases between. The CDR3 loop reads CATSGDGEAGNTIYF. The CDR3 DNA follows: TGTGCCACCAGTGGGGACGGGGAGGCTGGAAACACCATATATTTT.

This clone was observed a single time. The chain joins TRBV7-3 to TRBJ1-2; D perhaps matches TRBD1 (6 bases). V dropped 5 bases and J dropped 8 bases, with 15 bases sitting between them. Germline V gene sequence: CDR1 SGHTA, CDR2 FQGTGA. CDR3 length: 13 residues. As DNA, the CDR3 is TGTGCCAGCAGCCCCCAGGCGGGGACAGGCTACACCTTC. It encodes CASSPQAGTGYTF.

V and J are TRBV6-5 and TRBJ1-1; no definite D call. The germline V gene encodes CDR1 MNHEY and CDR2 SVGAGI. Trimming took off 1 base at V and 1 base at J, with 7 bases between the two ends. CDR3 size: 14 residues. CDR3 in amino acids: CASSYYTTNTEAFF. The CDR3 coding sequence is TGTGCCAGCAGTTACTACACTACGAACACTGAAGCTTTCTTT.

The V call is TRBV30, the J call TRBJ1-1; TRBD1 is a possible D gene (6 bases). CDR1 and CDR2 from the germline V gene are GTSNPN and SVGIG (reference sequence). The CDR3 contains 13 residues. V was shortened by 1 base and J by 4 bases, with 10 bases between the two germline ends. This CDR3 is CAWSGNRATEAFF. CDR3 nucleotide sequence: TGTGCCTGGAGTGGGAACAGGGCCACTGAAGCTTTCTTT.

The genes are TRBV9 and TRBJ2-5; 9 nucleotides align to TRBD1. From germline, CDR1 is SGDLS and CDR2 YYNGEE. V lost 3 bases to trimming and J lost 4 bases; unmatched junction nucleotides: 4. The CDR3 contains 14 residues. The CDR3: CASSARGQGETQYF. CDR3 nucleotide sequence: TGTGCCAGCAGCGCCAGGGGACAGGGAGAGACCCAGTACTTC.

V usage is TRBV14 and J usage is TRBJ2-2; D not resolved. This CDR3 has 17 amino acids. V lost 1 base to trimming and J lost 0 bases, with 12 bases between them. Germline lookup yields CDR1 SGHDN and CDR2 FVKESK. Here the CDR3 DNA reads TGTGCCAGCAGCCAAGCCGGGCGGTTCGCGAACACCGGGGAGCTGTTTTTT. This codes for CASSQAGRFANTGELFF. The full variable domain, completed using reference TRBV14 and TRBJ2-2, is EAGVTQFPSHSVIEKGQTVTLRCDPISGHDNLYWYRRVMGKEIKFLLHFVKESKQDESGMPNNRFLAERTGGTYSTLKVQPAELEDSGVYFCASSQAGRFANTGELFFGEGSRLTVL.

The chain joins TRBV10-3 to TRBJ1-1, with D unresolved. Germline V gives CDR1 ENHRY, CDR2 SYGVKD. The CDR3 loop spans 13 amino acids. The V end lost 7 bases, the J end lost 8 bases, and 17 bases lay between the germline ends. The CDR3 sequence is CAITNTAEVEAFF. CDR3 sequence (DNA): TGTGCCATCACGAACACGGCGGAGGTAGAAGCTTTCTTT.

A remark on this clone: Germline and junction disagree at one end, which may indicate a read error. CDR3 in DNA: TGCGCCTGCAGAGAAAGCTTCTCAGGGGGCGGATCCTACGAGCAGTACTTC. This sequence encodes CACRESFSGGGSYEQYF. The V gene is TRBV10-2, the J gene TRBJ2-7; 8 bases are shared with TRBD1. This CDR3 comprises 17 residues. Looked up from germline, CDR1 is WSHSY and CDR2 is SAAADI.

The chain has TRBV3-1 (or the pseudogene TRBV3-2) and TRBJ1-1, with 9 bases aligning to TRBD1. The germline CDR1 and CDR2 sequences are LGHDT and YNNKEL (reference sequence). The CDR3 runs 16 residues. The V segment lost 6 bases and the J segment 4 bases; nucleotides outside the gene matches: 12. As DNA, the CDR3 is TGTGCCAGCAGTGGGACAGGGACATTTCCACTCACTGAAGCTTTCTTT. Amino acids: CASSGTGTFPLTEAFF.

V usage is TRBV7-9 and J usage is TRBJ1-2, with 10 bases lining up with TRBD1. With 3 bases clipped from V and 4 bases from J, the junction kept 8 bases outside the gene matches. Looked up from germline, CDR1 is SEHNR and CDR2 is FQNEAQ (reference sequence). This CDR3 is built from 16 residues. CDR3 in DNA: TGTGCCAGCAGCTTCATTGGGACAGGGGAATCCTATGGCTACACCTTC. It codes for CASSFIGTGESYGYTF.